This is a list of T cell receptor beta chains from one sample in a study of blood T cell repertoires in COVID-19. The assay was immunoSEQ multiplex PCR, and TCRdb's table has in-frame clones only and misses some. The sample yields 250,000 to 400,000 clones, roughly 88% seen once. The specimen sequenced was peripheral blood. The receptors were gathered from a woman between 25 and 40 years old with COVID-19, enrolled during active disease. The CDR3 runs from the conserved cysteine through the conserved F or W. A D gene is named only where the DNA matches it firmly. The size of a clone is reported for some rows only, either as once, few or many, or as a class for expanded clones.

TGTGCCAGCAGCCCGGGGAACACTGAAGCTTTCTTT | CASSPGNTEAFF | TRBJ1-1 | TRBV9 | - | -
TGTGCCAGCAGCGGTACGTCGGATGGCTACACCTTC | CASSGTSDGYTF | TRBJ1-2 | TRBV21-1 | few | -
TGTGCCAGCAGCCACCGACAGGGGGTTATGGGGGCTTTCTTT | CASSHRQGVMGAFF | TRBJ1-1 | TRBV3-1/TRBV3-2 | - | TRBD1
TGTGCCAGCAGTCCAGGGGTCGGGCTCAACTATGGCTACACCTTC | CASSPGVGLNYGYTF | TRBJ1-2 | TRBV6-4 | - | -
TGTGCCAGCAGTTTGAGGGAGAGGGCCTACAATGAGCAGTTCTTC | CASSLRERAYNEQFF | TRBJ2-1 | TRBV6-5 | - | -
TGTGCCAGCAGCCGCGCCCAGGAAAACAATGAGCAGTTCTTC | CASSRAQENNEQFF | TRBJ2-1 | TRBV5-6 | - | -
TGCAGTGCTAGTGCGGACAGCCTCCAAGAGACCCAGTACTTC | CSASADSLQETQYF | TRBJ2-5 | TRBV20-1 | - | -
TGTGCCAGCAGTGAGGACAGGAGGGTTAATCAGCCCCAGCATTTT | CASSEDRRVNQPQHF | TRBJ1-5 | TRBV6-1 | - | TRBD1
TGCGCCAGCAGACCCCATCTAGCGGGCGCAGATACGCAGTATTTT | CASRPHLAGADTQYF | TRBJ2-3 | TRBV10-1 | - | TRBD2
TGTGCCAGTAGCGGAAGAGCGGGGTCAACCAAGGATACGCAGTATTTT | CASSGRAGSTKDTQYF | TRBJ2-3 | TRBV19 | - | TRBD2
TGTGCCAGCTTCCCAGGGGTTGGAAACACCATATATTTT | CASFPGVGNTIYF | TRBJ1-3 | TRBV18 | once | -
TGTGCCAGCAGTTACTCGGCGCAGGGAGGTGGAAACACCATATATTTT | CASSYSAQGGGNTIYF | TRBJ1-3 | TRBV6-5 | - | -
TGTGCCAGCAAAGGACAGTTGAACACTGAAGCTTTCTTT | CASKGQLNTEAFF | TRBJ1-1 | TRBV6-5 | - | -
TGCGCCAGCAGCCAACATAGGACAGGTTTTAGTTATGGCTACACCTTC | CASSQHRTGFSYGYTF | TRBJ1-2 | TRBV4-1 | - | TRBD1
TGTGCCAGCAGCCTATACTTGGGGACAGCAAACGAAAAACTGTTTTTT | CASSLYLGTANEKLFF | TRBJ1-4 | TRBV16 | - | TRBD1
TGTGCCAGCAGTCCGACAGGGCCCTACAATGAGCAGTTCTTC | CASSPTGPYNEQFF | TRBJ2-1 | TRBV27 | - | TRBD1
TGCAGCGTCCCACGGGGGACAGAGAACACTGAAGCTTTCTTT | CSVPRGTENTEAFF | TRBJ1-1 | TRBV29-1 | - | TRBD1
TGTGCCACCAGTGATTTTTCGGGGGAAGAGACCCAGTACTTC | CATSDFSGEETQYF | TRBJ2-5 | TRBV24-1 | - | -
TGTGCCAGCAGTGAATCGGGGGGCGGGCAGCCCCAGCATTTT | CASSESGGGQPQHF | TRBJ1-5 | TRBV2 | - | -
TGTGCCAGCCTCCGGGACAGGGGTGTCTATGGCTACACCTTC | CASLRDRGVYGYTF | TRBJ1-2 | TRBV6-5 | - | TRBD1
TGCGCCAGCAGCTTGTACGGGGTTTATACCACTGAAGCTTTCTTT | CASSLYGVYTTEAFF | TRBJ1-1 | TRBV5-1 | - | -
TGTGCCAGCATGGAGGGCACGTGGGGCACTGAAGCTTTCTTT | CASMEGTWGTEAFF | TRBJ1-1 | TRBV28 | - | -
TGTGCCAGCAGTATCCTCCATCAGCCCCAGCATTTT | CASSILHQPQHF | TRBJ1-5 | TRBV6-5 | - | -
TGTGCCAGCAGCCCACCGGGACAGGGGGCTGAAAAACTGTTTTTT | CASSPPGQGAEKLFF | TRBJ1-4 | TRBV3-1/TRBV3-2 | - | TRBD1
TGTGCCAGCAGACAAACGACAGGGGCTTATGGCTACACCTTC | CASRQTTGAYGYTF | TRBJ1-2 | TRBV6-6 | - | TRBD1
TGTGCCAGCAGAAGCGGACAGGGGCGGGTAATGCGGGAGTTCTTC | CASRSGQGRVMREFF | TRBJ2-1 | TRBV6-5 | - | TRBD1
TGCGCCAGCATCCAAGGGGGGGGAGACACCGCTGGCTACACCTTC | CASIQGGGDTAGYTF | TRBJ1-2 | TRBV5-1 | few | -
TGTGCCAGCAGCCAAGGACTTTCTGGAAACACCATATATTTT | CASSQGLSGNTIYF | TRBJ1-3 | TRBV7-9 | few | -
TGTGCCAGCAGCTTGTTGGGGGGTAAAGCCTACAATGAGCAGTTCTTC | CASSLLGGKAYNEQFF | TRBJ2-1 | TRBV5-4 | once | -
TGTGCCAGTACCCCGGGTCCCCCCTTTAAAGAGACCCAGTACTTC | CASTPGPPFKETQYF | TRBJ2-5 | TRBV19 | once | -
TGTGCCAGCTCACCAAGGCTAGAGCACGCCAACTATGGCTACACCTTC | CASSPRLEHANYGYTF | TRBJ1-2 | TRBV18 | - | -
TGTGCCAGTAGTTTTGAGCTCTTCTATGGCTACACCTTC | CASSFELFYGYTF | TRBJ1-2 | TRBV19 | - | -
TGTGCCAGCAGCGTCCTCTCCAGCGGGGCAACCTACGAGCAGTACTTC | CASSVLSSGATYEQYF | TRBJ2-7 | TRBV9 | - | TRBD2
TGTGCCAGCAGCTTAGCGCGGCAGAACTATGGCTACACCTTC | CASSLARQNYGYTF | TRBJ1-2 | TRBV7-2 | - | -
TGTGCCATCAGTGAGAAGGCAGGGCTACTGAACACTGAAGCTTTCTTT | CAISEKAGLLNTEAFF | TRBJ1-1 | TRBV10-3 | - | -
TGCGCCAGCTGGCGGGGGAATGAGCAGTTCTTC | CASWRGNEQFF | TRBJ2-1 | TRBV23-1 | - | TRBD2
TGTGCCAGCAGCTTAGCTTTAGGAGGCTATGGCTACACCTTC | CASSLALGGYGYTF | TRBJ1-2 | TRBV7-8 | - | -
TGCGCCAGCAGCCAAGTTTGGGAGGAACTAGCCAAAAACATTCAGTACTTC | CASSQVWEELAKNIQYF | TRBJ2-4 | TRBV4-3 | - | -
TGTGCCAGCGGGGAGGACACTGAAGCTTTCTTT | CASGEDTEAFF | TRBJ1-1 | TRBV9 | - | -
TGTGCCAGCAGCCAATGGAGTAACCAAGAGACCCAGTACTTC | CASSQWSNQETQYF | TRBJ2-5 | TRBV3-1/TRBV3-2 | once | -
TGTGCCAGCAGCAGAGAGGGACTCTCACCCCTCCACTTT | CASSREGLSPLHF | TRBJ1-6 | TRBV2 | - | -
TGTGCCAGCTCACCTCGGGAGGGTTTCTATAATTCACCCCTCCACTTT | CASSPREGFYNSPLHF | TRBJ1-6 | TRBV18 | - | -
TGTGCCAGCAGTGATCTTAAGGGGGAAGAGACCCAGTACTTC | CASSDLKGEETQYF | TRBJ2-5 | TRBV25-1 | once | -
TGTGCAAGTCGCTTAGCCCGGACATCAGAAGCTCCAGTTATCTCCTACAATGAGCAGTTCTTC | CASRLARTSEAPVISYNEQFF | TRBJ2-1 | TRBV12-2 | - | -
TGTGCCACCAGTGAATCGGGGGACAGCCAAGAGACCCAGTACTTC | CATSESGDSQETQYF | TRBJ2-5 | TRBV24-1 | - | -
TGCGCCAGCAGCTTGGGTTCAGGGAGGCATTCACCCCTCCACTTT | CASSLGSGRHSPLHF | TRBJ1-6 | TRBV5-1 | - | -
TGTGCCATCAGTGGGCAAGGGGGGGCGGACCCCGATACGCAGTATTTT | CAISGQGGADPDTQYF | TRBJ2-3 | TRBV10-3 | - | -
TGTGCCAGCAGCCCGGGACAGGCCCCTGGAAACACCATATATTTT | CASSPGQAPGNTIYF | TRBJ1-3 | TRBV5-5 | - | TRBD1
TGTGCCGCAGAAAAGGCGGTGAATGAGCAGTTCTTC | CAAEKAVNEQFF | TRBJ2-1 | TRBV30 | - | -
TGCGCCAGCAGCTGGACCGGGATTGGAGTTGGGACTGAAGCTTTCTTT | CASSWTGIGVGTEAFF | TRBJ1-1 | TRBV5-1 | - | -
TGCGCCAGCAGCCCAGGGGGGGACAGGGGATTAACCTACGAGCAGTACTTC | CASSPGGDRGLTYEQYF | TRBJ2-7 | TRBV4-1 | - | TRBD1
TGTGCCAGCTCACCAGCTGGCAGAGGCCGGGAGACCCAGTACTTC | CASSPAGRGRETQYF | TRBJ2-5 | TRBV18 | - | -
TGTGCCATCAGTGAGTCGACAGCTGCCGGTTACTCTGGAAACACCATATATTTT | CAISESTAAGYSGNTIYF | TRBJ1-3 | TRBV10-3 | - | -
TGTGCCAGCAGCTCGGGGCGAACAGGGGGTTCGACCAAAAACATTCAGTACTTC | CASSSGRTGGSTKNIQYF | TRBJ2-4 | TRBV7-9 | once | TRBD1